These 10 T cell receptor beta chains came from one sample sequenced in a study of PD-1 and CTLA-4 blockade in melanoma. The protocol was immunoSEQ multiplex PCR, while the TCRdb copy is restricted to in-frame clones and leaves out a portion. Among tens of thousands of clones listed, around 93% were seen once. Sequences were derived from CD8+ T cells from peripheral blood, sampled from a patient given anti-PD-1 treatment. The source of these receptors is a human donor with melanoma.

The chain recombines TRBV6-5 with TRBJ1-2; D is ambiguous. Trimming shortened V by 0 bases and J by 2 bases, and 10 bases separated the two germline ends. Per the germline V gene, CDR1 is MNHEY and CDR2 is SVGAGI. This CDR3 is 15 amino acids long. CDR3 loop: CASSYSSRANYGYTF. Written as DNA, the CDR3 is TGTGCCAGCAGTTACTCGTCCCGGGCCAACTATGGCTACACCTTC.

Only a few counts were recorded for this clone. The chain recombines TRBV29-1 with TRBJ2-6; D is uncertain. CDR1 is SQVTM and CDR2 is ANQGSEA in the germline V gene. V was shortened by 6 bases and J by 1 base, with 13 bases between the two germline ends. This CDR3 is built from 15 residues. For the CDR3, the DNA is TGCAGCGTCGCCCCGGTGGAATCTGGGGCCAACGTCCTGACTTTC. It codes for CSVAPVESGANVLTF. Supplemented by reference TRBV29-1 and TRBJ2-6, the full variable domain reads SAVISQKPSRDICQRGTSLTIQCQVDSQVTMMFWYRQQPGQSLTLIATANQGSEATYESGFVIDKFPISRPNLTFSTLTVSNMSPEDSSIYLCSVAPVESGANVLTFGAGSRLTVL.

The chain carries TRBV15 and TRBJ2-6, with a tentative D call TRBD1 (6 bases). V was trimmed by 3 bases and J by 0 bases, leaving 15 bases between them. Germline loops: CDR1 LNHNV, CDR2 YYDKDF (reference sequence). The CDR3 extends over 18 amino acids. Here the CDR3 reads CATSSGDIQLSGANVLTF. CDR3 sequence (DNA): TGTGCCACCAGCAGTGGGGACATCCAGCTCTCTGGGGCCAACGTCCTGACTTTC.

This clone was counted between two and nine times. V gene TRBV10-2 combines with J gene TRBJ1-5; D gene uncertain. From germline, CDR1 is WSHSY and CDR2 SAAADI. The CDR3 contains 15 residues. Trimming left V 3 bases short and J 2 bases short, with 11 bases between. CDR3 DNA: TGCGCCAGCAGTGAAACCACGAGAGGCAATCAGCCCCAGCATTTT. Encoded protein: CASSETTRGNQPQHF.

The V and J genes are TRBV28 and TRBJ1-2, with a tentative D call TRBD1 (5 bases). V lost 6 bases, J lost 6 bases, and 14 bases lay in between. From germline, CDR1 is MDHEN and CDR2 SYDVKM. The CDR3 loop spans 13 amino acids. The CDR3 DNA reads as TGTGCCAGCAGAACGACAGCCTTCGATGGCTACACCTTC. Encoded protein: CASRTTAFDGYTF.

V gene TRBV27 combines with J gene TRBJ1-2; a weak D match, TRBD1 (5 bases). This CDR3 is built from 13 residues. The V end was cut by 6 bases, the J end by 4 bases, with 12 bases between. Germline lookup yields CDR1 MNHEY and CDR2 SMNVEV (reference sequence). In DNA form, the CDR3 reads TGTGCCAGCAGGGGACTTGGAATCTATGGCTACACCTTC. It specifies CASRGLGIYGYTF.

The rearrangement links TRBV27 to TRBJ1-2; D possibly corresponds to TRBD1 (5 bases). The CDR3 is made up of 14 amino acids. Looked up from germline, CDR1 is MNHEY and CDR2 is SMNVEV (reference sequence). Trimming removed 5 bases at V and 4 bases at J, with 14 bases between. CDR3 amino acids: CASSPRGGIYGYTF. The DNA for the CDR3 is TGTGCCAGCAGTCCGCGTGGGGGTATCTATGGCTACACCTTC.

The rearrangement joins TRBV9 to TRBJ2-1; 11 bases align to TRBD1. CDR3 size: 16 residues. The V gene's germline CDR1 is SGDLS and CDR2 YYNGEE. V lost 3 bases and J lost 7; bases outside the gene matches: 9. Written as DNA, the CDR3 is TGTGCCAGCAGCGACTCGGACAGGGGGCTTCGGAATGAGCAGTTCTTC. Its translation: CASSDSDRGLRNEQFF.

In the case of this clone: A junction end diverges from the germline sequence, so it may reflect a read error. V is TRBV7-7 and J is TRBJ2-2; TRBD1 matches at 11 bases. CDR1 SSHAT and CDR2 FNYEAQ come from the germline V gene (reference sequence). The CDR3 sequence is 16 residues long. CDR3 protein: CASSPPGQGEFGELFF. The CDR3, as DNA: TGTGCTAGCAGCCCGCCGGGACAGGGGGAATTCGGGGAGCTGTTTTTT. The complete variable domain, with remaining parts taken from reference TRBV7-7 and TRBJ2-2, reads GAGVSQSPRYKVTKRGQDVTLRCDPISSHATLYWYQQALGQGPEFLTYFNYEAQPDKSGLPSDRFSAERPEGSISTLTIQRTEQRDSAMYRCASSPPGQGEFGELFFGEGSRLTVL.

The chain couples TRBV30 to TRBJ2-2; 8 positions agree with TRBD1. Germline V gene lookup returns CDR1 GTSNPN and CDR2 SVGIG (reference sequence). The V and J ends lost 1 base and 4 bases, in that order; junction bases with no gene match: 5. The CDR3 is 15 amino acids. The CDR3 reads CAWSGQGLSTGELFF. The CDR3 nucleotides read TGTGCCTGGAGTGGACAGGGGCTGAGCACCGGGGAGCTGTTTTTT.